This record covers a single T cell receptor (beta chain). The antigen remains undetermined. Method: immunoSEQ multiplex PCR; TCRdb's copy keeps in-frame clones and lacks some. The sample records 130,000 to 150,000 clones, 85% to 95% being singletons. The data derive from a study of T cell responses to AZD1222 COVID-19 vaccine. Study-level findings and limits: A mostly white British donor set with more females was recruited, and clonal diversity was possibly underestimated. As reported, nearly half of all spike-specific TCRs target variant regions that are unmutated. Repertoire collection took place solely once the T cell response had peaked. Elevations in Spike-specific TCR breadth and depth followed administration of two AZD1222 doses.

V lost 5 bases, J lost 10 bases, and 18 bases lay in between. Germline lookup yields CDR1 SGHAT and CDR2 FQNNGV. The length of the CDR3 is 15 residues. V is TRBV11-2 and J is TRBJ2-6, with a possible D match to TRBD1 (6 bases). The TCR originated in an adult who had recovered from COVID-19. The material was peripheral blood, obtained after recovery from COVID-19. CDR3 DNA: TGTGCCAGCAGCCCCCGTACGAGGCAGGGGAACGTCCTGACTTTC. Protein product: CASSPRTRQGNVLTF.